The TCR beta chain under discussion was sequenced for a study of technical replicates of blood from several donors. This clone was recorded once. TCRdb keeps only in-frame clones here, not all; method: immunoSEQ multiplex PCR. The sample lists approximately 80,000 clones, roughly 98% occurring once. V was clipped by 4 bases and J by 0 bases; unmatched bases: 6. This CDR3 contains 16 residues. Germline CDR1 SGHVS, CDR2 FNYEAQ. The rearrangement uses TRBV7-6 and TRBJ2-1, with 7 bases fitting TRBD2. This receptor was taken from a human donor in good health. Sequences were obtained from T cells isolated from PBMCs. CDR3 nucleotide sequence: TGTGCCAGCAGCTCTCTAGCGGATGGCTCCTACAATGAGCAGTTCTTC. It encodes CASSSLADGSYNEQFF.